The 12 T cell receptor beta chains in this list originate from one sample, sequenced in a study of beta chain features in type 1 diabetes (dated by TCRdb to 2016 to 2019). To prepare the library, the immunoSEQ multiplex PCR assay was applied. The entire amount of isolated RNA was reverse transcribed using the High Capacity cDNA Reverse Transcription Kit, so the sequenced TCRB transcripts were expressed ones. The table comes from immuneACCESS by way of TCRdb, which keeps in-frame sequences with V and J called. Part of the clones is missing from these tables; in studies checked, under half for an unresolved V gene and the rest for unknown reasons. This sample lists 130,000 to 150,000 clones; around 50% were detected once. The top ten hold under 0.45% of the sample. The sample consisted of Tregs from blood. In light of the paper, this sample's cell subset or site label describes: regulatory CD4+ T cells. These receptors originate from a man younger than 30 in good health.

The rearrangement links TRBV27 to TRBJ2-7; TRBD2 matches 11 bases. This CDR3 comprises 15 residues. Germline V CDR1 and CDR2: MNHEY, SMNVEV (reference sequence). V lost 5 bases, J lost 7 bases, and 10 bases stayed unmatched. The CDR3 bases are TGTGCCAGCAGTCCCGGGCCTAGCGGGGGGCGAGAGCAGTACTTC. As protein: CASSPGPSGGREQYF.

There are a few counts of this clone. The J gene is TRBJ2-7, the V gene TRBV2; TRBD2 matches at 14 bases. The CDR3 has 13 amino acids. CDR1 and CDR2 from the germline V gene are SNHLY and FYNNEI. V lost 9 bases, J lost 5 bases, and 3 bases stayed unmatched. CDR3 residues: CARRTSGRNEQYF. CDR3 sequence (DNA): TGTGCCAGAAGGACTAGCGGGAGGAACGAGCAGTACTTC.

A single count supports this clone. This CDR3 is also generated by other DNA sequences in the sample. This sequence joins TRBV30 and TRBJ2-3, with D perhaps matching TRBD2 (5 bases). The CDR3 is 13 residues long. Trimming removed 0 bases at V and 6 bases at J, with 10 bases between. CDR1 and CDR2 (germline): GTSNPN, SVGIG (reference sequence). CDR3 protein: CAWSVLRGDTQYF. The CDR3 region has the DNA TGTGCCTGGAGTGTACTACGAGGGGATACGCAGTATTTT.

The chain uses TRBV5-4 and TRBJ1-1; 9 bases agree with TRBD1. Germline V CDR1 and CDR2: SGHNT, YYREEE (reference sequence). The CDR3 runs to 14 residues. V lost 3 bases and J lost 8; bases outside the gene matches: 8. CDR3 coding DNA: TGTGCCAGCAGCTCCTACGCCGGGACAGGGGAAGCTTTCTTT. It is translated as CASSSYAGTGEAFF. Full variable domain (outside the CDR3, taken from reference TRBV5-4 and TRBJ1-1): ETGVTQSPTHLIKTRGQQVTLRCSSQSGHNTVSWYQQALGQGPQFIFQYYREEENGRGNFPPRFSGLQFPNYSSELNVNALELDDSALYLCASSSYAGTGEAFFGQGTRLTVV.

The rearrangement uses TRBV28 and TRBJ1-2, with a tentative D call TRBD1 (5 bases). The length of the CDR3 is 14 residues. The V gene's germline CDR1 is MDHEN and CDR2 SYDVKM. Trimming pared 7 bases from V and 8 bases from J, leaving 20 bases between. CDR3 DNA: TGTGCCAGCACCTTTGGGGGACTTTCTACGGGCTACACCTTC. It is translated as CASTFGGLSTGYTF.

This chain joins TRBV19 and TRBJ2-3, with TRBD1 as a possible D gene (6 bases). The CDR3 totals 12 residues. CDR1 and CDR2 from the germline V gene are LNHDA and SQIVND (reference sequence). Deletions cut 5 bases from V and 8 bases from J, with 11 bases between. The CDR3 region has the DNA TGTGCCAGTAGTGCACTAGGGGGTACGCAGTATTTT. Its protein product is CASSALGGTQYF.

The V call is TRBV28, the J call TRBJ1-2; 10 nucleotides match TRBD1. Trimming removed 6 bases from V and 7 bases from J; junction bases left unmatched: 11. The CDR3 has 15 residues. CDR1 and CDR2 (germline): MDHEN, SYDVKM. CDR3 protein: CASRRPTGGLSGYTF. CDR3 nucleotide sequence: TGTGCCAGCAGGAGACCGACAGGGGGCCTGTCTGGCTACACCTTC.

This clone was seen only once. The chain is built from TRBV5-6 and TRBJ2-7; 7 bases are a match to TRBD1. Germline V gene sequence: CDR1 SGHDT, CDR2 YYEEEE. V lost 7 bases, J lost 2 bases, and 3 bases stayed unmatched. The CDR3 has 12 amino acids. CDR3 DNA sequence: TGTGCCAGCGGAGACAGGGCCTACGAGCAGTACTTC. Translated, it gives CASGDRAYEQYF.

This clone appeared a few times. This chain uses TRBV7-9 with TRBJ2-1; 7 bases match TRBD2. CDR1 and CDR2 from the germline V gene are SEHNR and FQNEAQ (reference sequence). The CDR3 is made up of 14 amino acids. V shed 8 bases and J 4 bases; nucleotides not matched to a gene: 8. The CDR3 is CASLRWGGYNEQFF. CDR3 nucleotides: TGTGCCAGCCTGAGGTGGGGGGGATACAATGAGCAGTTCTTC.

This clone was seen a handful of times. The chain joins TRBV29-1 to TRBJ1-4; D gene ambiguous. Trimming shortened V by 7 bases and J by 5 bases, and 14 bases separated the two germline ends. CDR3 length: 13 amino acids. Per germline, CDR1 SQVTM and CDR2 ANQGSEA. CDR3 nucleotides: TGCAGCGCGCGGCGGGTTCAGAATGAAAAACTGTTTTTT. Its translation: CSARRVQNEKLFF.

This clone was observed a handful of times. V and J are TRBV7-3 and TRBJ2-2; 7 bases are a match to TRBD1. The CDR3 loop spans 18 amino acids. Germline CDR1 and CDR2: SGHTA and FQGTGA. Trimming took 11 bases from V and 4 from J; bases not matched to a gene: 22. CDR3 sequence (DNA): TGTGCCTCCCAACCCTCGGGACAGATTATCGGCGTCACCGGGGAGCTGTTTTTT. This encodes CASQPSGQIIGVTGELFF. Filled out from reference TRBV7-3 and TRBJ2-2, the complete variable domain reads GAGVSQTPSNKVTEKGKYVELRCDPISGHTALYWYRQSLGQGPEFLIYFQGTGAADDSGLPNDRFFAVRPEGSVSTLKIQRTERGDSAVYLCASQPSGQIIGVTGELFFGEGSRLTVL.

The CDR3 loop reads CASSRRTGTNEKLFF. CDR3 nucleotides: TGTGCCAGCAGCCGCCGGACAGGAACTAATGAAAAACTGTTTTTT. J is TRBJ1-4 and V is TRBV7-2; 7 positions match TRBD1. Trimming took 5 bases from V and 1 from J; bases not matched to a gene: 4. Germline CDR1 reads SGHTA; CDR2 reads FQGNSA. The CDR3 is 15 residues long.